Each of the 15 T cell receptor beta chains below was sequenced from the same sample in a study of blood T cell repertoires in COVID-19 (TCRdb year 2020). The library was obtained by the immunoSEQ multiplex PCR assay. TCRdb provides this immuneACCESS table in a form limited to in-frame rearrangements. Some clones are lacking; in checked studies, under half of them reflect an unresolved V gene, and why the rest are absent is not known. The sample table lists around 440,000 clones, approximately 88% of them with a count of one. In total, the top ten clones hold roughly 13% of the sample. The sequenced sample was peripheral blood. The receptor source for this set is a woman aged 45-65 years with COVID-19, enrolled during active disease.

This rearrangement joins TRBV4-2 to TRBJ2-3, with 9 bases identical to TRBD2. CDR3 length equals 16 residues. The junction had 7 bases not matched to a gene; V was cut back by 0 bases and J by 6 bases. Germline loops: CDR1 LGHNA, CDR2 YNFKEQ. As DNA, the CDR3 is TGTGCCAGCAGCCAAGATTGGCGGGGGGGCCGGGATACGCAGTATTTT. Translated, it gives CASSQDWRGGRDTQYF.

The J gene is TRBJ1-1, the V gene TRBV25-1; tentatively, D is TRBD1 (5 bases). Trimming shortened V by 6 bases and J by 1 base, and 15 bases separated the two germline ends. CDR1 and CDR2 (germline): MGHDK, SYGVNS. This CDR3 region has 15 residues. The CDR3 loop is CASRLGRGKNTEAFF. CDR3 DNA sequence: TGTGCCAGCAGATTAGGAAGGGGTAAGAACACTGAAGCTTTCTTT.

The CDR3 nucleotides are TGCAGCGTTGGACAGGGTGACGGGGAGCTGTTTTTT. Amino acids: CSVGQGDGELFF. V gene TRBV29-1 combines with J gene TRBJ2-2, with 7 positions matching TRBD1. With V trimmed by 4 bases and J by 7 bases, 3 bases remained unmatched. CDR3 size: 12 residues. Germline CDR1 reads SQVTM; CDR2 reads ANQGSEA.

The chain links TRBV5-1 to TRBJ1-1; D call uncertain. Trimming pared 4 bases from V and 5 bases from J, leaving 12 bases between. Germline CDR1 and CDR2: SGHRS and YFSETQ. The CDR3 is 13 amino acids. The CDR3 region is CASSVGRVTEAFF. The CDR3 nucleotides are TGCGCCAGCAGCGTGGGCCGGGTAACTGAAGCTTTCTTT.

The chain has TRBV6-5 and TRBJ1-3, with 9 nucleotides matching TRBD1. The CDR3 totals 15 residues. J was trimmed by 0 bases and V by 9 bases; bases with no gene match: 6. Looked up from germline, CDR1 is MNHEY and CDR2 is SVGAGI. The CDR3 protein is CASLDRGSSGNTIYF. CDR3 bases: TGTGCCAGTTTGGACAGGGGATCCTCTGGAAACACCATATATTTT.

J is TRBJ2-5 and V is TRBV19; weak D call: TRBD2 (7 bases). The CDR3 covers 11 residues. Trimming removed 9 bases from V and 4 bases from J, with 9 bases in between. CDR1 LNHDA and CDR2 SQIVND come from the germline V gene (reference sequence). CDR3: CASRGAETQYF. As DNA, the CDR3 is TGTGCCAGCCGGGGGGCAGAGACCCAGTACTTC.

DNA for the CDR3: TGTGCCAGCAGCTTGACTAGTGCGAACGGCGAGCAGTACTTC. This sequence encodes CASSLTSANGEQYF. The chain uses TRBV5-5 and TRBJ2-7, with a possible D match to TRBD2 (5 bases). The CDR3 totals 14 residues. Germline loops: CDR1 SGHKS, CDR2 YYEKEE (reference sequence). With 1 base removed from V and 6 bases from J, the gap between germline ends came to 14 bases.

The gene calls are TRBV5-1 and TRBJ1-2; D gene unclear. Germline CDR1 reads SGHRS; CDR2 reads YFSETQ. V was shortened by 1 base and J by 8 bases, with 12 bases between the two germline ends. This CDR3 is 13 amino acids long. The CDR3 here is CASSLTGNLGYTF. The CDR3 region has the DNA TGCGCCAGCAGCTTGACGGGGAACCTGGGCTACACCTTC.

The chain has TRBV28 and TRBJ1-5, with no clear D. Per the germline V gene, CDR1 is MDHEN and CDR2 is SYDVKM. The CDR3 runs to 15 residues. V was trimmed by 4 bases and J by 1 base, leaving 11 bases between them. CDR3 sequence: CASSSAGGSNQPQHF. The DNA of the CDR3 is TGTGCCAGCAGTTCCGCGGGAGGGAGCAATCAGCCCCAGCATTTT.

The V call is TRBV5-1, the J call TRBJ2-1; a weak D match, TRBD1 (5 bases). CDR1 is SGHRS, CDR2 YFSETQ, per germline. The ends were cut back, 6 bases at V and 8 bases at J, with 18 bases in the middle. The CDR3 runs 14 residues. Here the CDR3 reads CASIPGNEGDEQFF. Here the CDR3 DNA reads TGCGCCAGCATCCCAGGGAACGAAGGGGATGAGCAGTTCTTC.

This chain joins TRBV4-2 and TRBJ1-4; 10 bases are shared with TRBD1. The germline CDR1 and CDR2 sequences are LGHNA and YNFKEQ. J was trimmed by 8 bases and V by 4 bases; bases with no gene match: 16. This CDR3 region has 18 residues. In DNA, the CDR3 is TGTGCCAGCAGCCGCAGTCCCGGGACAGGGGAGAGTAAGGAAAAACTGTTTTTT. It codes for CASSRSPGTGESKEKLFF.

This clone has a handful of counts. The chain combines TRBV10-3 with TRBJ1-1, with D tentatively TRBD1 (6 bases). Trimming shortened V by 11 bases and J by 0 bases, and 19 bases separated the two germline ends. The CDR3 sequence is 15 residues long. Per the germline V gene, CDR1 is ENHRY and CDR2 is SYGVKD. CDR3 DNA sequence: TGTGCCGCCACCCGAGGGGGGGAGGTGAACACTGAAGCTTTCTTT. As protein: CAATRGGEVNTEAFF.

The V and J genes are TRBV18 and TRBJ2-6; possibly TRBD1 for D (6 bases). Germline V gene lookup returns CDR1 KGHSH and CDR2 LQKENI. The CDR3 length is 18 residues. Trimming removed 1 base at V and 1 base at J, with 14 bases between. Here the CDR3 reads CASSPQGQGKSGANVLTF. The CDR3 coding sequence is TGTGCCAGCTCACCACAGGGGCAGGGGAAATCTGGGGCCAACGTCCTGACTTTC.

The CDR3 DNA reads TGCAGCGTTGAGGACAGGGGGCGCGAGGGCTCCTACGAGCAGTACTTC. The encoded protein is CSVEDRGREGSYEQYF. The V and J genes are TRBV29-1 and TRBJ2-7, with 11 bases matching TRBD1. V lost 3 bases, J lost 0 bases, and 7 bases stayed unmatched. There are 16 residues in the CDR3. Germline assignment: CDR1 SQVTM and CDR2 ANQGSEA.

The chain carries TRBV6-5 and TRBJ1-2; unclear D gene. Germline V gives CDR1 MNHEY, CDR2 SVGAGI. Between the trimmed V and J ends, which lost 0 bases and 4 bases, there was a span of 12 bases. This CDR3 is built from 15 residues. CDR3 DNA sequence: TGTGCCAGCAGTTACTCGCCCTTCGGGAGCTATGGCTACACCTTC. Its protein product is CASSYSPFGSYGYTF.